These 6 T cell receptor beta chains were sequenced from one sample in a study of human T cells and chemical hapten exposure. Time point denoted: patch test 1, 2 weeks after DPC sensitization. Noted treatment: therapeutic diphenylcyclopropenone sensitization with weekly scalp DPC. MiXCR was run by TCRdb on the RACE reads, yielding one entry per CDR3 protein. The sample contains about 14,000 distinct CDR3 sequences, about a sixth of which appear only once. Specimen: whole blood, collected in connection with sensitization to the hapten diphenylcyclopropenone (DPC). These receptors came from a woman in her 30s with alopecia areata. Some clones in this sample may be carry-over from other donors' samples.

This clonotype was recorded at least ten times. The CDR3, as DNA: TGTGCCAGCAGCTTATTTTTGTTGGTCAGCGGGGGGGATTCGGTACTTGAGCAGTTCTTC. It is translated as CASSLFLLVSGGDSVLEQFF. The chain couples TRBV7-8 to TRBJ2-1, with 10 bases matching TRBD2. The CDR3 is 20 amino acids. The junction had 22 bases not matched to a gene; V was cut back by 2 bases and J by 9 bases. Germline V gives CDR1 SGHVS, CDR2 FQNEAQ.

There are many counts of this clonotype. The rearrangement links TRBV6-2 or TRBV6-3 to TRBJ2-2, with TRBD1 as a possible D gene (6 bases). Trimming shortened V by 1 base and J by 0 bases, and 12 bases separated the two germline ends. Germline-derived CDR1 and CDR2 are MNHEY and SVGEGT. The CDR3 is made up of 17 amino acids. In nucleotides, the CDR3 is TGTGCCAGCAGTTACTTAACCACAGGGACGAACACCGGGGAGCTGTTTTTT. Translating it yields CASSYLTTGTNTGELFF.

This clonotype has more than one count but fewer than ten. J is TRBJ1-1 and V is TRBV29-1; no clear D gene. CDR1 and CDR2 from the germline V gene are SQVTM and ANQGSEA. The V end was cut by 4 bases, the J end by 4 bases, with 10 bases between. The CDR3 contains 12 residues. The CDR3 sequence: CSVGWSGTEAFF. The CDR3 DNA follows: TGCAGCGTTGGCTGGTCAGGCACTGAAGCTTTCTTT.

As for this clonotype: This may stem from a read error, because a much larger clone lies one nucleotide away. The V call is TRBV20-1, the J call TRBJ1-4, with D unresolved. The CDR3 loop spans 15 amino acids. The ends were cut back, 0 bases at V and 6 bases at J, with 14 bases in the middle. Germline-derived CDR1 and CDR2 are DFQATT and SNEGSKA (reference sequence). The CDR3 loop is CSARERRAGYEKLFF. In DNA, the CDR3 is TGCAGTGCTAGAGAACGGAGGGCGGGATATGAAAAACTGTTTTTT.

This clonotype is medium-sized by share. The CDR3 reads CASSETSVYGYTF. The CDR3 DNA sequence: TGTGCCAGCAGCGAGACAAGTGTCTATGGCTACACCTTC. The chain carries TRBV27 and TRBJ1-2; D is ambiguous. This CDR3 spans 13 amino acids. From germline, CDR1 is MNHEY and CDR2 SMNVEV (reference sequence). With 6 bases removed from V and 4 bases from J, the gap between germline ends came to 12 bases.

The chain links TRBV4-1 to TRBJ2-5; possibly TRBD2 for D (6 bases). V was pared by 1 base and J by 4 bases, with 10 bases between. The V gene's germline CDR1 is MGHRA and CDR2 YSYEKL. The length of the CDR3 is 14 residues. CDR3 in DNA: TGCGCCAGCAGCCAAGTAACTAGCCGAGAGACCCAGTACTTC. This sequence encodes CASSQVTSRETQYF.